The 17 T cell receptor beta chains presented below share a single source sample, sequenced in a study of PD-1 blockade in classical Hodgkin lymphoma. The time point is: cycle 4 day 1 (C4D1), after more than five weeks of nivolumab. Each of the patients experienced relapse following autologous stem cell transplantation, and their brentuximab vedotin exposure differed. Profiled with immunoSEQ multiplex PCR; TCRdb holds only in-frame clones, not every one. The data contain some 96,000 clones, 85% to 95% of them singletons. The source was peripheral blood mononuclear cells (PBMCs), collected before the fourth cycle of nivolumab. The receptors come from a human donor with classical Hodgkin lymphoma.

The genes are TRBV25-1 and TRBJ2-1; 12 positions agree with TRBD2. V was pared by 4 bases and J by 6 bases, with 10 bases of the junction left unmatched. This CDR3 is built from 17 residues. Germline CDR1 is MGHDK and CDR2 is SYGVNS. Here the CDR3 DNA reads TGTGCCAGCAGTGCCTCCCAACTAGCGGGAGGTGTCAATGAGCAGTTCTTC. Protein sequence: CASSASQLAGGVNEQFF. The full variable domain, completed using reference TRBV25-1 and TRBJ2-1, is EADIYQTPRYLVIGTGKKITLECSQTMGHDKMYWYQQDPGMELHLIHYSYGVNSTEKGDLSSESTVSRIRTEHFPLTLESARPSHTSQYLCASSASQLAGGVNEQFFGPGTRLTVL.

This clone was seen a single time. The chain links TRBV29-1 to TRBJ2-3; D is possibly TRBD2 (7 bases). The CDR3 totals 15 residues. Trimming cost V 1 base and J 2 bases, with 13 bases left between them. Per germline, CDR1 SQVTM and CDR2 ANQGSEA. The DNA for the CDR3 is TGCAGCGTTGAAGGGGGGGCGGGGGCCACAGATACGCAGTATTTT. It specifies CSVEGGAGATDTQYF.

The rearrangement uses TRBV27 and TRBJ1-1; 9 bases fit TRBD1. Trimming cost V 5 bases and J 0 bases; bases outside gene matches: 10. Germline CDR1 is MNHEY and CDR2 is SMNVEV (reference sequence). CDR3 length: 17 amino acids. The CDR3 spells CASSPLRQGGMNTEAFF. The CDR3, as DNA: TGTGCCAGCAGTCCCCTGAGACAGGGGGGTATGAACACTGAAGCTTTCTTT.

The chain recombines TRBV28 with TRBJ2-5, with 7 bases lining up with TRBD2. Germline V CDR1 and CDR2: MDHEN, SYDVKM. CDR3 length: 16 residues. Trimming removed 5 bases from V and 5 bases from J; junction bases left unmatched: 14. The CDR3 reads CASSALLAAPHETQYF. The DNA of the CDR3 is TGTGCCAGCAGTGCCCTGCTAGCGGCGCCCCACGAGACCCAGTACTTC.

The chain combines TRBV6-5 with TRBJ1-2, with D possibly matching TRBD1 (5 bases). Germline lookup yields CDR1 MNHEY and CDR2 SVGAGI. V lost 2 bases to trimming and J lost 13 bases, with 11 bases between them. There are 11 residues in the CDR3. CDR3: CASSYGGASTF. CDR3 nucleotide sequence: TGTGCCAGCAGTTACGGAGGGGCCTCCACCTTC.

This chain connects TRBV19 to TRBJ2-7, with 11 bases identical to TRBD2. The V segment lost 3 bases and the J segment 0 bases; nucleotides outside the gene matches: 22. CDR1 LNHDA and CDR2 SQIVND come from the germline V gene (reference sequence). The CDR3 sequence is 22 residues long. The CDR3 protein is CASSIAGGGGLAGAPRSYEQYF. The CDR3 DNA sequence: TGTGCCAGTAGTATCGCAGGGGGCGGTGGACTAGCGGGTGCCCCCCGCTCCTACGAGCAGTACTTC.

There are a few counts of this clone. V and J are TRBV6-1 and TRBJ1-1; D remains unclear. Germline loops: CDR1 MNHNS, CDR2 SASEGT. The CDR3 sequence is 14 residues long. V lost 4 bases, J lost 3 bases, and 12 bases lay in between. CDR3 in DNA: TGTGCCAGCAGTGTGGAGGGTGGGTACACTGAAGCTTTCTTT. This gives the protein CASSVEGGYTEAFF.

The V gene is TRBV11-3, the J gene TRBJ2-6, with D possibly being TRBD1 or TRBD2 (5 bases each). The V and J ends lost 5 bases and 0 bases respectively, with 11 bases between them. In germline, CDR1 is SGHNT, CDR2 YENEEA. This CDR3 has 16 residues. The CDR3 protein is CASSRGPSSGANVLTF. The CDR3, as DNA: TGTGCCAGCAGCCGGGGACCGAGCTCTGGGGCCAACGTCCTGACTTTC.

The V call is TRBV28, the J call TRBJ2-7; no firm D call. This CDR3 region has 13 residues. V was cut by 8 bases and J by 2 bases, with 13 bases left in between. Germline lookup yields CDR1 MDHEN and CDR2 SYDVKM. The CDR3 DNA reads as TGTGCCAGCTTAGGCGCGGTAGCCTACGAGCAGTACTTC. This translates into CASLGAVAYEQYF.

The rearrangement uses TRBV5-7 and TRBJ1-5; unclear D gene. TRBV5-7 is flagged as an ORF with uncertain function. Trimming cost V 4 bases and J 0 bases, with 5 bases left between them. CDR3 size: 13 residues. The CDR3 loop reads CASSLNSNQPQHF. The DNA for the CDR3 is TGTGCCAGCAGCCTAAATAGCAATCAGCCCCAGCATTTT.

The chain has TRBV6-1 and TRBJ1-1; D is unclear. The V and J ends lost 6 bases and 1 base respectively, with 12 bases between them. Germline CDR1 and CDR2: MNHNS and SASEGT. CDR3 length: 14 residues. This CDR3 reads CASRIGFGNTEAFF. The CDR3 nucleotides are TGTGCCAGCAGGATCGGGTTTGGGAACACTGAAGCTTTCTTT.

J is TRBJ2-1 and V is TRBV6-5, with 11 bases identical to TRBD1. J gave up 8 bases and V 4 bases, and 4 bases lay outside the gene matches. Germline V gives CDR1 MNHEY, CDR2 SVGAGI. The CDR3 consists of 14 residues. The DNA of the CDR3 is TGTGCCAGCAGTTCGGACAGGGGGCGCGATGAGCAGTTCTTC. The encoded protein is CASSSDRGRDEQFF.

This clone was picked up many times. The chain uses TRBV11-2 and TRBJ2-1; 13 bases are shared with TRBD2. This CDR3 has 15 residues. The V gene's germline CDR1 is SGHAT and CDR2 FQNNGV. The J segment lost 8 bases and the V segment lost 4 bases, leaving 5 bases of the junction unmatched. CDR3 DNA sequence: TGTGCCAGCAGCTCCCAAGGACTAGCGGGAGATGAGCAGTTCTTC. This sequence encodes CASSSQGLAGDEQFF.

CDR3 sequence: CAISESGSTGEQYF. The CDR3 bases are TGTGCCATCAGTGAGTCAGGTTCCACTGGTGAGCAGTACTTC. This chain connects TRBV10-3 to TRBJ2-7, with no clear D. CDR1 is ENHRY and CDR2 is SYGVKD in the germline V gene. Trimming removed 0 bases at V and 7 bases at J, with 13 bases between. The CDR3 is 14 residues long.

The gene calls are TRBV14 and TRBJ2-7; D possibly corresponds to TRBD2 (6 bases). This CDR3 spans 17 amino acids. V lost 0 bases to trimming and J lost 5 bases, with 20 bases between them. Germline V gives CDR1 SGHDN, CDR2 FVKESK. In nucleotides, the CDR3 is TGTGCCAGCAGCCAAGATCCGAGAATCGGGGGAAAGAACGAGCAGTACTTC. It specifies CASSQDPRIGGKNEQYF. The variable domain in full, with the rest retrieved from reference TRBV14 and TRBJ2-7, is EAGVTQFPSHSVIEKGQTVTLRCDPISGHDNLYWYRRVMGKEIKFLLHFVKESKQDESGMPNNRFLAERTGGTYSTLKVQPAELEDSGVYFCASSQDPRIGGKNEQYFGPGTRLTVT.

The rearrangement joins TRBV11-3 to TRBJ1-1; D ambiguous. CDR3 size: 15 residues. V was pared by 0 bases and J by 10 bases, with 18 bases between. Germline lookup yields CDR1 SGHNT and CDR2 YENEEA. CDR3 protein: CASSLDLGEDRRAFF. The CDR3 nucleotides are TGTGCCAGCAGCTTAGATCTAGGTGAGGACCGCAGAGCTTTCTTT.

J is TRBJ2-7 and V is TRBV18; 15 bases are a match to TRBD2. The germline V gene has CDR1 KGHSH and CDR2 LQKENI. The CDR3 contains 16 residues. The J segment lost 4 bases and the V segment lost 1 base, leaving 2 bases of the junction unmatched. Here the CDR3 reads CASSPRGLAGGYEQYF. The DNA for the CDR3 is TGTGCCAGCTCACCACGGGGACTAGCGGGAGGATACGAGCAGTACTTC.